These 5 T cell receptor beta chains share one sample of origin, sequenced in a study of cytomegalovirus exposure and HLA in healthy donors. 60 Vbeta and 13 Jbeta primers were used in PCR. Repertoires were generated with immunoSEQ multiplex PCR, while TCRdb's copy carries only in-frame clones and drops some. This repertoire shows about 180,000 clones, about 80% found once; its top ten account for 1.4%. Source material: PBMCs. Every receptor here comes from a man younger than 35 in good health and CMV-seronegative.

This chain joins TRBV5-8 and TRBJ2-3; 7 positions agree with TRBD1. V lost 0 bases, J lost 2 bases, and 3 bases stayed unmatched. The CDR3 loop spans 15 amino acids. Germline CDR1 is SGHTS and CDR2 is YDEGEE. The CDR3 here is CASSLAGQNTDTQYF. CDR3 DNA sequence: TGTGCCAGCAGCTTGGCGGGACAGAACACAGATACGCAGTATTTT.

The V gene is TRBV7-3, the J gene TRBJ2-4, with 8 nucleotides matching TRBD1. Germline V gives CDR1 SGHTA, CDR2 FQGTGA. CDR3 length equals 15 residues. V shed 11 bases and J 1 base; nucleotides not matched to a gene: 10. This CDR3 reads CAHSPRQGAKNIQYF. CDR3 in DNA: TGTGCCCACTCGCCCCGACAGGGGGCCAAAAACATTCAGTACTTC.

The chain is built from TRBV18 and TRBJ2-3, with 9 bases lining up with TRBD2. CDR1 is KGHSH, CDR2 LQKENI, per germline. This CDR3 is built from 14 residues. V was pared by 6 bases and J by 0 bases, with 1 base of the junction left unmatched. CDR3 in DNA: TGTGCCAGCTCCGGGACTAGCAGCACAGATACGCAGTATTTT. This gives the protein CASSGTSSTDTQYF.

This sequence joins TRBV4-2 and TRBJ2-1, with TRBD2 matching over 14 bases. This CDR3 has 20 amino acids. Per the germline V gene, CDR1 is LGHNA and CDR2 is YNFKEQ. The ends lost 4 bases at V and 7 bases at J; junction bases unmatched: 18. The CDR3 bases are TGTGCCAGCAGCCCTATACACAAAACCGGGACTAGCGGGAGCACAAATGAGCAGTTCTTC. Translated, it gives CASSPIHKTGTSGSTNEQFF.

This rearrangement joins TRBV7-9 to TRBJ2-1; 13 nucleotides agree with TRBD2. This CDR3 comprises 16 residues. From germline, CDR1 is SEHNR and CDR2 FQNEAQ (reference sequence). The J segment lost 7 bases and the V segment lost 3 bases, leaving 6 bases of the junction unmatched. CDR3 in amino acids: CASSLGLAGRRNEQFF. The CDR3 DNA is TGTGCCAGCAGCTTGGGACTAGCGGGAAGAAGGAATGAGCAGTTCTTC.